What follows is one T cell receptor (beta chain) and its context. The sample is drawn from a study of blood T cell repertoires in COVID-19. On the study more broadly: Acute-phase and convalescent COVID-19 samples originated in the United States, Italy and Spain. T cells, B-cell-depleted T cells, or PBMCs provided the cDNA or gDNA that served as material.

Clones were read by immunoSEQ multiplex PCR, and TCRdb kept only the in-frame ones, dropping some. Counted here are some 64,000 clones, about four fifths occurring once; the ten biggest clones make up 6.3%. Trimming removed 0 bases at V and 6 bases at J, with 13 bases between. This CDR3 is 15 amino acids long. Germline-derived CDR1 and CDR2 are SGHKS and YYEKEE (reference sequence). Material: peripheral blood. The chain employs TRBV5-5 and TRBJ1-5, with TRBD1 as a possible D gene (5 bases). The source of this sequence is a woman in her fifties or sixties with acute or convalescent COVID-19. The CDR3 is CASSLGRREGQPQHF. DNA of the CDR3: TGTGCCAGCAGCTTGGGGCGCAGGGAAGGTCAGCCCCAGCATTTT.